The 24 T cell receptor beta chains below were found in one sample sequenced in a study of control samples from healthy donors and cancer patients (dated by TCRdb to about 2020). Library preparation employed the immunoSEQ multiplex PCR assay. Held by TCRdb, this immuneACCESS table contains in-frame sequences only and omits some clones. Under half of the omission traces to an unresolved V gene where checked; the cause of the rest is unknown. The sample data list under 85,000 clones, and approximately 89% of these were observed just once. Approximately 5.1% of the sample is taken by the ten largest. Sequenced sample: PBMCs. The receptors derive from a man aged 60 to 69 with colorectal cancer.

Of note for this clone: This CDR3 is also generated by other DNA sequences in the sample. The V call is TRBV18, the J call TRBJ1-4, with D unresolved. V lost 2 bases, J lost 5 bases, and 6 bases lay in between. Germline V CDR1 and CDR2: KGHSH, LQKENI. The CDR3 sequence is 13 residues long. CDR3 DNA: TGTGCCAGCTCACCAGGTCTCAATGAAAAACTGTTTTTT. Protein product: CASSPGLNEKLFF. Looking up the rest from reference TRBV18 and TRBJ1-4 gives the full variable domain: NAGVMQNPRHLVRRRGQEARLRCSPMKGHSHVYWYRQLPEEGLKFMVYLQKENIIDESGMPKERFSAEFPKEGPSILRIQQVVRGDSAAYFCASSPGLNEKLFFGSGTQLSVL.

The chain uses TRBV6-5 and TRBJ2-4; D could derive from TRBD1 or TRBD2 (5 bases each). Germline lookup yields CDR1 MNHEY and CDR2 SVGAGI. The CDR3 runs to 13 residues. With 7 bases removed from V and 0 bases from J, the gap between germline ends came to 7 bases. The CDR3 loop reads CASKGRAKNIQYF. The CDR3 DNA is TGTGCCAGCAAGGGGAGAGCCAAAAACATTCAGTACTTC.

The V call is TRBV18, the J call TRBJ1-1, with 7 nucleotides matching TRBD1. Germline CDR1 KGHSH, CDR2 LQKENI. The CDR3 loop spans 15 amino acids. The junction had 8 bases not matched to a gene; V was cut back by 6 bases and J by 1 base. The DNA for the CDR3 is TGTGCCAGCTCCCACCAATACAGGGGGAACACTGAAGCTTTCTTT. Translated, it gives CASSHQYRGNTEAFF.

This chain links TRBV6-5 with TRBJ1-4; 10 nucleotides match TRBD1. With V trimmed by 4 bases and J by 8 bases, 7 bases remained unmatched. This CDR3 contains 15 residues. Germline V CDR1 and CDR2: MNHEY, SVGAGI. CDR3 DNA: TGTGCCAGCAGTTCCCAGGGGACAGGGGAGGAAAAACTGTTTTTT. Protein sequence: CASSSQGTGEEKLFF.

V is TRBV6-9 and J is TRBJ2-3; tentative D call: TRBD2 (6 bases). The CDR3 has 15 residues. V gave up 4 bases and J gave up 5 bases, with 16 bases separating them. Germline V gene data show CDR1 as MNHGY and CDR2 as SVAAGI. CDR3 DNA sequence: TGTGCCAGCAGTTCGGGAGTGAAACGGGGAGATACGCAGTATTTT. Encoded protein: CASSSGVKRGDTQYF.

The gene calls are TRBV11-1 and TRBJ2-5; either TRBD1 or TRBD2 may fit D (6 bases each). Germline CDR1 and CDR2: SGHAT and FQDESV (reference sequence). The length of the CDR3 is 14 residues. Trimming pared 1 base from V and 5 bases from J, leaving 11 bases between. CDR3 nucleotide sequence: TGTGCCAGCAGCTTAGTGAGGGGGAGGGAGACCCAGTACTTC. Translation gives CASSLVRGRETQYF.

The rearrangement joins TRBV19 to TRBJ1-3, with a weak D call TRBD1 (5 bases). The CDR3 contains 15 residues. Trimming cost V 4 bases and J 2 bases, with 12 bases left between them. The germline CDR1 and CDR2 sequences are LNHDA and SQIVND (reference sequence). For the CDR3, the DNA is TGTGCCAGTAGTACGGGACTCGGACCTGGAAACACCATATATTTT. This codes for CASSTGLGPGNTIYF. The full variable domain, rest sourced from reference TRBV19 and TRBJ1-3, is DGGITQSPKYLFRKEGQNVTLSCEQNLNHDAMYWYRQDPGQGLRLIYYSQIVNDFQKGDIAEGYSVSREKKESFPLTVTSAQKNPTAFYLCASSTGLGPGNTIYFGEGSWLTVV.

This clone was counted a single time. The chain recombines TRBV9 with TRBJ2-2, with 7 bases identical to TRBD2. Germline V lookup: CDR1 SGDLS, CDR2 YYNGEE. V trimming: 4 bases; J trimming: 0 bases; junction bases outside the gene matches: 6. This CDR3 spans 16 amino acids. CDR3 sequence reads: CASSLTGTTNTGELFF. The CDR3 DNA follows: TGTGCCAGCAGCCTTACCGGGACTACGAACACCGGGGAGCTGTTTTTT.

This chain joins TRBV4-3 and TRBJ2-5, with D unresolved. The ends were cut back, 0 bases at V and 0 bases at J, with 5 bases in the middle. Germline V gene data show CDR1 as LGHNA and CDR2 as YSLEER. This CDR3 has 14 residues. CDR3 in amino acids: CASSQDSYQETQYF. CDR3 DNA sequence: TGCGCCAGCAGCCAAGATAGTTACCAAGAGACCCAGTACTTC.

J is TRBJ2-3 and V is TRBV6-2 or TRBV6-3; the match to TRBD1 covers 7 bases. The length of the CDR3 is 16 residues. Unmatched junction bases numbered 8, after V lost 2 bases and J lost 3 bases. Germline assignment: CDR1 MNHEY and CDR2 SVGEGT. The CDR3 DNA is TGTGCCAGCAGTTACGAAGTGGGACAGAGGACAGATACGCAGTATTTT. It translates to CASSYEVGQRTDTQYF.

The J gene is TRBJ2-1, the V gene TRBV7-3; 9 nucleotides line up with TRBD1. This CDR3 has 12 residues. V was clipped by 5 bases and J by 15 bases; unmatched bases: 8. Germline CDR1 SGHTA, CDR2 FQGTGA. The CDR3 DNA sequence: TGTGCCAGCAGCCCCCCGGGACAGGGACTGTTCTTC. The encoded protein is CASSPPGQGLFF.

This chain uses TRBV10-3 with TRBJ1-2, with TRBD1 as a possible D gene (5 bases). The CDR3 extends over 16 amino acids. Germline assignment: CDR1 ENHRY and CDR2 SYGVKD. Trimming removed 4 bases from V and 3 bases from J, with 18 bases in between. The CDR3 region has the DNA TGTGCCATCAGTGGGGGAAGTGGGGGTTTTGACTATGGCTACACCTTC. Translated: CAISGGSGGFDYGYTF.

The V call is TRBV19, the J call TRBJ2-7, with TRBD1 matching 9 bases. Germline CDR1 LNHDA, CDR2 SQIVND (reference sequence). The junction had 6 bases not matched to a gene; V was cut back by 5 bases and J by 7 bases. This CDR3 contains 13 residues. CDR3 protein: CASSATTGGEQYF. CDR3 DNA sequence: TGTGCCAGTAGTGCCACGACAGGGGGGGAGCAGTACTTC.

This clone has a handful of counts. This rearrangement joins TRBV4-3 to TRBJ2-3; 7 nucleotides line up with TRBD2. V was clipped by 4 bases and J by 5 bases; unmatched bases: 6. Per germline, CDR1 LGHNA and CDR2 YSLEER. This CDR3 spans 14 amino acids. CDR3 sequence: CASSRNGGRDTQYF. CDR3 nucleotide sequence: TGCGCCAGCAGCCGAAACGGGGGGAGAGATACGCAGTATTTT.

The V call is TRBV5-6, the J call TRBJ2-6, with D possibly matching TRBD1 (6 bases). This CDR3 is 14 amino acids long. Germline V gives CDR1 SGHDT, CDR2 YYEEEE. Trimming took off 1 base at V and 12 bases at J, with 14 bases between the two ends. The CDR3 region is CASSLIRDTLVLTF. In DNA, the CDR3 is TGTGCCAGCAGCTTGATTCGGGACACCCTCGTCCTGACTTTC.

This sequence joins TRBV2 and TRBJ1-5, with D possibly matching TRBD1 (6 bases). The ends were cut back, 1 base at V and 9 bases at J, with 16 bases in the middle. The germline V gene encodes CDR1 SNHLY and CDR2 FYNNEI. This CDR3 has 15 amino acids. CDR3 sequence: CASSEGGGCGGPQHF. The CDR3 DNA reads TGTGCCAGCAGTGAAGGAGGGGGTTGCGGGGGGCCCCAGCATTTT.

This rearrangement joins TRBV4-1 to TRBJ1-1; maybe TRBD1 (6 bases). V was pared by 4 bases and J by 10 bases, with 16 bases between. Per the germline V gene, CDR1 is MGHRA and CDR2 is YSYEKL. The CDR3 runs to 13 residues. CDR3 loop: CASSRDSGDGAFF. The CDR3 nucleotides are TGCGCCAGCAGCCGAGACTCAGGGGATGGAGCTTTCTTT.

This CDR3 is CASSPQGGAGDTQYF. CDR3 in DNA: TGTGCCAGCAGCCCTCAGGGAGGGGCGGGGGATACGCAGTATTTT. This chain links TRBV11-2 with TRBJ2-3, with TRBD2 matching over 7 bases. The CDR3 sequence is 15 residues long. In germline, CDR1 is SGHAT, CDR2 FQNNGV. V lost 5 bases to trimming and J lost 6 bases; unmatched junction nucleotides: 11.

This rearrangement joins TRBV6-5 to TRBJ1-5; tentative D call: TRBD1 (6 bases). V was trimmed by 6 bases and J by 1 base, leaving 13 bases between them. This CDR3 has 15 residues. Germline V gene lookup returns CDR1 MNHEY and CDR2 SVGAGI. CDR3 nucleotide sequence: TGTGCCAGCAGGGGAGGGGGGGCGAGCAATCAGCCCCAGCATTTT. As protein: CASRGGGASNQPQHF.

This sequence joins TRBV11-3 and TRBJ2-3; maybe TRBD2 (5 bases). Germline V CDR1 and CDR2: SGHNT, YENEEA. Trimming took off 3 bases at V and 4 bases at J, with 8 bases between the two ends. This CDR3 has 13 residues. The CDR3 DNA is TGTGCCAGCAGCTTCGCGGAGGCAGATACGCAGTATTTT. This gives the protein CASSFAEADTQYF.

The sample holds a few counts of this clone. The J gene is TRBJ1-3, the V gene TRBV2; no clear D gene. With 5 bases removed from V and 1 base from J, the gap between germline ends came to 12 bases. CDR1 SNHLY and CDR2 FYNNEI come from the germline V gene. The CDR3 is 15 residues long. CDR3 DNA sequence: TGTGCCAGCAGTCTCACTATTCAATCTGGAAACACCATATATTTT. The encoded protein is CASSLTIQSGNTIYF.

This chain links TRBV6-6 with TRBJ1-5, with D uncertain. V dropped 2 bases and J dropped 2 bases, with 13 bases sitting between them. CDR3 length: 16 residues. Germline V gives CDR1 MNHNY, CDR2 SVGAGI (reference sequence). CDR3 residues: CASSYGRSEGNQPQHF. For the CDR3, the DNA is TGTGCCAGCAGTTACGGTCGGTCTGAGGGCAATCAGCCCCAGCATTTT.

In regard to this clone: The junction and the germline gene differ at one end; a read error may be behind it. Other DNA sequences in this sample translate to the same CDR3. This sequence joins TRBV30 and TRBJ2-3, with TRBD2 matching 11 bases. The CDR3 has 12 residues. Germline V CDR1 and CDR2: GTSNPN, SVGIG (reference sequence). CDR3 nucleotides: TGCGCCAGTAGCGGGGGGGCAGATACGCAGTATTTT. Amino acid sequence: CASSGGADTQYF.

This clone has only one observation. The chain has TRBV6-5 and TRBJ1-1; D uncertain. CDR3 length: 15 residues. Germline V gene data show CDR1 as MNHEY and CDR2 as SVGAGI. V lost 7 bases and J lost 4, with 19 bases in between. The CDR3 DNA reads as TGTGCCAGCACCCATAACGAGGGTAGGGTCACTGAAGCTTTCTTT. Translation: CASTHNEGRVTEAFF.